This TCR beta chain was documented in a study of response to subunit inactivated influenza vaccine. Per the germline V gene, CDR1 is MNHEY and CDR2 is SVGEGT. V was shortened by 5 bases and J by 10 bases, with 9 bases between the two germline ends. This CDR3 comprises 11 residues. In TCRdb, the RT-PCR reads were re-called with MiXCR into one record per CDR3 protein. The table records hundreds of thousands of distinct CDR3 sequences, about an eighth of them present only once. To note about this clonotype: Its target is not known.

The study's findings and limits: Few additional T cells are recruited per seasonal influenza vaccination, authors suggested.

Sequenced here: PBMCs from blood, sampled roughly 48 days after vaccination. The source of this sequence is a man in his forties or fifties who received an inactivated influenza vaccine. The chain links TRBV6-2 or TRBV6-3 to TRBJ2-1; a weak D match, TRBD1 (5 bases). CDR3 nucleotides: TGTGCCAGCAGTCGCAGGGTCGAGCAGTTCTTC. This encodes CASSRRVEQFF.